The 20 T cell receptor beta chains below were found in one sample sequenced in a study of regulatory T cells in long-lasting Graves disease. TCR beta libraries were built with iRepertoire HTBI primers and Arm-PCR of CDR3 regions. TCRdb recomputed calls from the multiplex PCR reads with MiXCR, one row per CDR3 protein. Here the sample spans some 560,000 distinct CDR3 sequences, approximately 16% being singletons. Time point denoted: newly diagnosed GD, antithyroid drugs for less than 3 months. RNA isolated from PBMCs was used to make the TCR library. These records were also assigned to another study, of T cells in Graves' hyperthyroidism and ophthalmopathy.

Sequences were derived from peripheral blood mononuclear cells (PBMCs), sampled at new diagnosis, from a patient treated with antithyroid drugs. Receptors originate from a woman aged 35 to 59 with Graves disease.

This clonotype has more than one count but fewer than ten. The chain couples TRBV5-1 to TRBJ2-7; 7 bases are shared with TRBD1. Germline values: CDR1 SGHRS, CDR2 YFSETQ. Trimming removed 3 bases from V and 4 bases from J; junction bases left unmatched: 13. This CDR3 has 16 residues. DNA for the CDR3: TGCGCCAGCAGCTCATTGGGCCCAGGGGGTTTGTACGAGCAGTACTTC. It yields the protein CASSSLGPGGLYEQYF.

CDR3 loop: CASSSDPGQPQHF. The CDR3 DNA sequence: TGTGCCAGCAGTTCGGATCCGGGGCAGCCCCAGCATTTT. This sequence joins TRBV3-1 and TRBJ1-5; D call uncertain. Trimming took off 6 bases at V and 7 bases at J, with 13 bases between the two ends. CDR1 LGHDT and CDR2 YNNKEL come from the germline V gene (reference sequence). This CDR3 comprises 13 residues.

This clonotype was detected only a few times. The J gene is TRBJ2-7, the V gene TRBV6-1; D gene unclear. Trimming shortened V by 3 bases and J by 0 bases, and 9 bases separated the two germline ends. Germline CDR1 MNHNS, CDR2 SASEGT. This CDR3 has 14 amino acids. CDR3 nucleotides: TGTGCCAGCAGTGACACACCTAACTCCTACGAGCAGTACTTC. As protein: CASSDTPNSYEQYF.

This clonotype has just a few counts. The V gene is TRBV19, the J gene TRBJ1-6, with D possibly TRBD1 on 5 matching bases. The V and J ends lost 6 bases and 3 bases respectively, with 15 bases between them. CDR1 is LNHDA and CDR2 is SQIVND in the germline V gene (reference sequence). CDR3 length equals 16 residues. This CDR3 is CASRTQERGYNSPLHF. CDR3 bases: TGTGCCAGTAGAACACAGGAGCGTGGCTATAATTCACCCCTCCACTTT.

Notes on this clonotype: A much larger clonotype is one base distant, so this may be a read error. V and J are TRBV12-3 or TRBV12-4 and TRBJ1-1, with D tentatively TRBD1 (6 bases). The CDR3 is 14 amino acids. V was cut by 5 bases and J by 1 base, with 11 bases left in between. The CDR3 DNA follows: TGTGCCAGCAGTAAGGGGGTTGGGAACACTGAAGCTTTCTTT. This gives the protein CASSKGVGNTEAFF.

In its sample, this clonotype was seen a few times. The chain recombines TRBV7-3 with TRBJ2-5; perhaps TRBD2 as D (7 bases). V dropped 5 bases and J dropped 5 bases, with 12 bases sitting between them. The CDR3 extends over 13 amino acids. From germline, CDR1 is SGHTA and CDR2 FQGTGA. CDR3 DNA: TGTGCCAGCAGCCGGGGGGCCCGGGAGACCCAGTACTTC. It yields the protein CASSRGARETQYF.

This clonotype was seen only a few times. The J gene is TRBJ2-1, the V gene TRBV6-2 or TRBV6-3; unclear D gene. Trimming removed 0 bases at V and 6 bases at J, with 6 bases between. The CDR3 runs 13 residues. CDR1 and CDR2 from the germline V gene are MNHEY and SVGEGT. CDR3 sequence (DNA): TGTGCCAGCAGTTACTCCCGGATCAATGAGCAGTTCTTC. The encoded protein is CASSYSRINEQFF.

The chain couples TRBV2 to TRBJ1-3, with D perhaps matching TRBD1 (5 bases). CDR1 is SNHLY, CDR2 FYNNEI, per germline. V lost 0 bases, J lost 9 bases, and 12 bases lay in between. This CDR3 is 14 amino acids long. CDR3 sequence: CASSEAKGHGTIYF. The CDR3 bases are TGTGCCAGCAGTGAAGCAAAAGGACACGGCACCATATATTTT.

This clonotype was seen many times. The chain employs TRBV7-9 and TRBJ1-1; no clear D. V was clipped by 4 bases and J by 2 bases, with 11 bases between them. The CDR3 is made up of 14 amino acids. Germline V CDR1 and CDR2: SEHNR, FQNEAQ (reference sequence). CDR3 DNA sequence: TGTGCCAGCAGCTCCCCGTCCAGTAACACTGAAGCTTTCTTT. This encodes CASSSPSSNTEAFF.

This clonotype was counted at least ten times. The rearrangement uses TRBV4-1 and TRBJ2-7, with TRBD1 identical over 12 bases. V trimming: 8 bases; J trimming: 5 bases; junction bases outside the gene matches: 13. Germline lookup yields CDR1 MGHRA and CDR2 YSYEKL. This CDR3 contains 16 residues. In DNA, the CDR3 is TGCGCCAGCGCGCAGACCGGGACAGGGGGCTGGGACGAGCAGTACTTC. As protein: CASAQTGTGGWDEQYF.

The chain uses TRBV15 and TRBJ2-5; TRBD2 aligns across 9 bases. CDR3 size: 16 residues. CDR1 and CDR2 (germline): LNHNV, YYDKDF (reference sequence). V lost 1 base, J lost 4 bases, and 7 bases stayed unmatched. In DNA, the CDR3 is TGTGCCACCAGCAGAGGGGGACTAGCAGTGGTAGAGACCCAGTACTTC. Amino acid sequence: CATSRGGLAVVETQYF. The entire variable domain, with the rest obtained from reference TRBV15 and TRBJ2-5, is as follows: DAMVIQNPRYQVTQFGKPVTLSCSQTLNHNVMYWYQQKSSQAPKLLFHYYDKDFNNEADTPDNFQSRRPNTSFCFLDIRSPGLGDTAMYLCATSRGGLAVVETQYFGPGTRLLVL.

This clonotype has at least ten counts. The chain carries TRBV12-3 or TRBV12-4 and TRBJ1-2, with D unclear. Trimming removed 2 bases from V and 2 bases from J, with 12 bases in between. This CDR3 comprises 15 residues. CDR3 residues: CASSLTSSGNYGYTF. The CDR3 DNA is TGTGCCAGCAGTTTAACGTCGTCCGGGAACTATGGCTACACCTTC.

This clonotype showed up many times. This chain connects TRBV14 to TRBJ1-4, with 9 positions matching TRBD1. The CDR3 has 14 residues. Germline trimming cut 6 bases from V and 2 bases from J; bases unmatched to any gene: 1. Germline CDR1 reads SGHDN; CDR2 reads FVKESK. The CDR3 region is CASRDRGTNEKLFF. In nucleotides, the CDR3 is TGTGCCAGCAGGGACAGGGGCACTAATGAAAAACTGTTTTTT.

This clonotype has a count of ten or more. V is TRBV2 and J is TRBJ2-5; D is perhaps TRBD2 (6 bases). Trimming removed 7 bases from V and 0 bases from J, with 9 bases in between. Germline-derived CDR1 and CDR2 are SNHLY and FYNNEI. This CDR3 contains 13 residues. This chain's CDR3 is CASTAGNQETQYF. The CDR3 DNA sequence: TGTGCCAGCACGGCGGGGAACCAAGAGACCCAGTACTTC.

The table lists this clonotype with many counts. The chain recombines TRBV2 with TRBJ1-2; D ambiguous. Per the germline V gene, CDR1 is SNHLY and CDR2 is FYNNEI. The CDR3 consists of 12 residues. V lost 5 bases and J lost 8, with 12 bases in between. In DNA, the CDR3 is TGTGCCAGCAGTAGGGAGGGCAGGGGCTACACCTTC. This sequence encodes CASSREGRGYTF. Looking up the rest from reference TRBV2 and TRBJ1-2 gives the full variable domain: EPEVTQTPSHQVTQMGQEVILRCVPISNHLYFYWYRQILGQKVEFLVSFYNNEISEKSEIFDDQFSVERPDGSNFTLKIRSTKLEDSAMYFCASSREGRGYTFGSGTRLTVV.

In this sample, this clonotype turned up a few times. The chain recombines TRBV7-2 with TRBJ2-5; TRBD1 agrees at 9 bases. Germline V gives CDR1 SGHTA, CDR2 FQGNSA. The CDR3 loop spans 16 amino acids. The V and J ends lost 5 bases and 5 bases, in that order; junction bases with no gene match: 12. The CDR3 region has the DNA TGTGCCAGCAGCGTCCCGCCCGGGACAGGGCTGGAGACCCAGTACTTC. Amino acids: CASSVPPGTGLETQYF.

J is TRBJ1-2 and V is TRBV6-5; D remains ambiguous. Trimming shortened V by 3 bases and J by 4 bases, and 15 bases separated the two germline ends. The length of the CDR3 is 15 residues. Germline-derived CDR1 and CDR2 are MNHEY and SVGAGI. The CDR3 coding sequence is TGTGCCAGCAGTTATCAGCGAGACTCCCTCTATGGCTACACCTTC. The encoded protein is CASSYQRDSLYGYTF.

This clonotype was seen at least ten times. This sequence joins TRBV12-3 or TRBV12-4 and TRBJ1-1, with D unclear. The CDR3 consists of 11 residues. Trimming pared 6 bases from V and 3 bases from J, leaving 5 bases between. CDR3 region: CASSPDTEAFF. The CDR3 coding sequence is TGTGCCAGCAGCCCCGACACTGAAGCTTTCTTT.

This clonotype was seen repeatedly, ten times or more. The rearrangement links TRBV12-3 or TRBV12-4 to TRBJ1-5; unclear D gene. Trimming removed 1 base at V and 0 bases at J, with 10 bases between. This CDR3 comprises 16 residues. The chain's CDR3 is CASSLGPGRSNQPQHF. The CDR3 DNA is TGTGCCAGCAGTTTAGGGCCGGGCCGTAGCAATCAGCCCCAGCATTTT.

The chain combines TRBV6-1 with TRBJ1-5; 10 bases fit TRBD1. Trimming at V came to 8 bases and at J to 1 base, leaving 8 bases not matched to a gene. The germline V gene has CDR1 MNHNS and CDR2 SASEGT. The CDR3 has 16 amino acids. The DNA for the CDR3 is TGTGCCAGCCGACTACCGGGACAGGGGAGCAATCAGCCCCAGCATTTT. Encoded protein: CASRLPGQGSNQPQHF.